This record concerns one T cell receptor beta chain sequence. The data are from a study of cytotoxic CD8 clonotypes in ibrutinib-treated CLL. About the study: Productive templates per sample averaged roughly 250,000; productive rearrangements, approximately 96,000.

Approximately 2.2 micrograms of genomic DNA, which was extracted from cryopreserved PBMCs, served as the material used for the TCR beta libraries. Germline V lookup: CDR1 SGHNT, CDR2 YENEEA. V lost 5 bases and J lost 5; bases outside the gene matches: 9. The CDR3 is 16 residues long. Deep sequencing aimed at 1 in 200,000 to 1 in 1 million T cells' resolution. Profiled with immunoSEQ multiplex PCR; TCRdb holds only in-frame clones, not every one. Seen here are around 130,000 clones, approximately 80% observed once, and the top ten hold 2.5% to 3.5%. This sequence was found in a human donor with chronic lymphocytic leukemia. This rearrangement joins TRBV11-3 to TRBJ2-2, with TRBD1 matching 9 bases. Source: PBMCs, taken after 24 months of ibrutinib treatment. CDR3 protein: CASSPLTGGSTGELFF. The CDR3 DNA follows: TGTGCCAGCAGCCCTTTGACAGGGGGATCAACCGGGGAGCTGTTTTTT.